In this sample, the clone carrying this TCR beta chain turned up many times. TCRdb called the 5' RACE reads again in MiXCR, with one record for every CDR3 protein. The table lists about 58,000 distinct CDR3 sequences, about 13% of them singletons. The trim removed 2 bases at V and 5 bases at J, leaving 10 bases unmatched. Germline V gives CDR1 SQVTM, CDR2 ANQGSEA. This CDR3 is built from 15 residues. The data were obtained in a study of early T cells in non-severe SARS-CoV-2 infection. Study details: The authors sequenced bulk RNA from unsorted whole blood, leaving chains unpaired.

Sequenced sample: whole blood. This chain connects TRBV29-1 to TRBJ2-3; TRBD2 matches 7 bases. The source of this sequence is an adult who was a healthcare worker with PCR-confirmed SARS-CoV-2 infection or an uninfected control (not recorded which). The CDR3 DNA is TGCAGCGTTGAAACCCAGCGGGGAGGCCTAGATACGCAGTATTTT. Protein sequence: CSVETQRGGLDTQYF.